The clone carrying this T cell receptor beta chain was seen repeatedly, ten times or more. Its matching antigen is unknown. Axillary draining lymph nodes of breast cancer patients supplied the node samples. The source of the sample is a study of breast tumors, draining lymph nodes, adjacent tissues. Germline trimming cut 1 base from V and 4 bases from J; bases unmatched to any gene: 2. This CDR3 is built from 16 residues. Germline V CDR1 and CDR2: KGHDR, SFDVKD. Study-wide points: Compared with lymph nodes, tumors were less diverse; compared with nontumor tissue, more. Tumor and nontumor repertoires were significantly more similar in luminal-like than in basal-like breast cancer. That most tumor T cells come from lymph nodes remained unproven.

TCRdb used MiXCR to reprocess the multiplex PCR reads, holding one entry per CDR3 protein. This table has 200,000 to 300,000 distinct CDR3 sequences, about 33% appearing once. The sequenced material came from axillary lymph node tissue. V usage is TRBV24-1 and J usage is TRBJ2-3; 12 bases map to TRBD2. This clonotype was sampled from a female donor with breast cancer. Some clones in this sample may be carry-over from other donors' samples. CDR3: CATSDLTSGRSDTQYF. The CDR3 bases are TGTGCCACCAGTGATTTAACTAGCGGGAGGTCAGATACGCAGTATTTT.